Listed here are 18 T cell receptor beta chains from one sample, sequenced in a study of T-cell memory formation after mild COVID-19. Each CDR3 protein is one row after TCRdb ran MiXCR on the 5' RACE reads. The repertoire holds a few hundred thousand distinct CDR3 sequences, about 22% seen once, with under 8.5% in the top ten. Sequencing used PBMCs or a T cell subset sorted from them (not recorded which). The receptors stem from an adult woman who had mild COVID-19 (a few samples of this study predate the infection). Cell type and time point are not known.

This sequence joins TRBV27 and TRBJ2-2; 7 nucleotides line up with TRBD1. The CDR3 spans 16 residues. CDR1 is MNHEY and CDR2 is SMNVEV in the germline V gene (reference sequence). V lost 6 bases, J lost 1 base, and 8 bases stayed unmatched. The CDR3 region is CASSGTDLLNTGELFF. The CDR3 region has the DNA TGTGCCAGCAGCGGGACAGACCTTTTGAACACCGGGGAGCTGTTTTTT.

This clonotype was recorded a few times. V usage is TRBV29-1 and J usage is TRBJ1-2, with D perhaps TRBD1 (5 bases). V gave up 4 bases and J gave up 7 bases, with 16 bases separating them. Germline CDR1 and CDR2: SQVTM and ANQGSEA. This CDR3 region has 13 residues. CDR3 bases: TGCAGCGTTGGACAGTCTAGGGGAAGTGGCTACACCTTC. Protein product: CSVGQSRGSGYTF.

The sample holds a few counts of this clonotype. The CDR3 here is CSISLNYGYTF. In nucleotides, the CDR3 is TGCAGCATTTCACTGAACTATGGCTACACCTTC. The chain links TRBV29-1 to TRBJ1-2; D is uncertain. The length of the CDR3 is 11 residues. The V gene's germline CDR1 is SQVTM and CDR2 ANQGSEA. V was cut by 8 bases and J by 2 bases, with 9 bases left in between.

This clonotype was counted at least ten times. The chain employs TRBV20-1 and TRBJ1-1; a weak D match, TRBD1 (5 bases). This CDR3 is 13 amino acids long. The ends were cut back, 6 bases at V and 5 bases at J, with 16 bases in the middle. Germline CDR1 is DFQATT and CDR2 is SNEGSKA (reference sequence). The CDR3 region is CSALRGPGTEAFF. The CDR3 nucleotides read TGCAGTGCCCTTCGGGGCCCCGGGACTGAAGCTTTCTTT.

The chain uses TRBV4-2 and TRBJ2-2; 7 bases align to TRBD2. The CDR3 consists of 15 residues. Germline V CDR1 and CDR2: LGHNA, YNFKEQ. V trimming: 5 bases; J trimming: 4 bases; junction bases outside the gene matches: 7. The CDR3 region is CASSTGRAGTGELFF. In DNA form, the CDR3 reads TGTGCCAGCAGCACTGGGAGGGCGGGCACCGGGGAGCTGTTTTTT.

V gene TRBV20-1 combines with J gene TRBJ2-6; 9 positions agree with TRBD1. With 6 bases clipped from V and 2 bases from J, the junction kept 11 bases outside the gene matches. Per germline, CDR1 DFQATT and CDR2 SNEGSKA (reference sequence). The CDR3 has 17 amino acids. As DNA, the CDR3 is TGCAGTGCAGCGGGACAGGGAGTTTGGGCTGGGGCCAACGTCCTGACTTTC. It encodes CSAAGQGVWAGANVLTF.

This clonotype has just a few counts. The chain couples TRBV2 to TRBJ1-1; D perhaps matches TRBD1 (6 bases). Germline CDR1 and CDR2: SNHLY and FYNNEI. The germline V and J ends were trimmed by 6 bases and 1 base, with 9 bases remaining between them. The CDR3 consists of 13 residues. DNA for the CDR3: TGTGCCAGCAGGAGACAGGAGAACACTGAAGCTTTCTTT. It yields the protein CASRRQENTEAFF.

This clonotype was seen a handful of times. The chain combines TRBV20-1 with TRBJ2-1, with TRBD2 matching 8 bases. The germline V gene encodes CDR1 DFQATT and CDR2 SNEGSKA (reference sequence). V shed 6 bases, J shed 4 bases, and the junction held 11 bases outside the gene matches. The CDR3 runs 15 residues. The CDR3 sequence: CSASAPGTRYNEQFF. The CDR3 DNA reads as TGCAGTGCAAGCGCTCCCGGGACTAGGTACAATGAGCAGTTCTTC.

This clonotype was observed a few times. J is TRBJ2-3 and V is TRBV11-2, with 7 nucleotides matching TRBD2. J gave up 2 bases and V 7 bases, and 12 bases lay outside the gene matches. From germline, CDR1 is SGHAT and CDR2 FQNNGV. CDR3 length: 16 amino acids. The CDR3 is CASKRSGVIHTDTQYF. CDR3 DNA: TGTGCCAGCAAAAGGAGCGGGGTAATTCACACAGATACGCAGTATTTT.

The chain joins TRBV12-3 or TRBV12-4 to TRBJ2-3; TRBD2 aligns across 13 bases. This CDR3 is 16 amino acids long. With V trimmed by 4 bases and J by 6 bases, 7 bases remained unmatched. The CDR3 bases are TGTGCCAGCAGTTCCAGACTAGCGGGAGGACGCGATACGCAGTATTTT. As protein: CASSSRLAGGRDTQYF.

This chain links TRBV18 with TRBJ1-1; D possibly corresponds to TRBD1 (6 bases). CDR1 and CDR2 (germline): KGHSH, LQKENI. With 5 bases removed from V and 3 bases from J, the gap between germline ends came to 13 bases. The CDR3 totals 14 residues. DNA of the CDR3: TGTGCCAGCTCAGAGGCGGGGGGGCACACTGAAGCTTTCTTT. This translates into CASSEAGGHTEAFF.

V gene TRBV3-1 combines with J gene TRBJ2-3; no clear D gene. V dropped 6 bases and J dropped 6 bases, with 16 bases sitting between them. The CDR3 is 14 amino acids. Looked up from germline, CDR1 is LGHDT and CDR2 is YNNKEL (reference sequence). The CDR3 bases are TGTGCCAGCAGACCCGGTGGCTCCGACGATACGCAGTATTTT. Translating it yields CASRPGGSDDTQYF.

This clonotype showed up just a few times. The V and J genes are TRBV19 and TRBJ2-1, with D possibly being TRBD1 or TRBD2 (6 bases each). This CDR3 contains 12 residues. Germline V gene sequence: CDR1 LNHDA, CDR2 SQIVND (reference sequence). Trimming pared 11 bases from V and 4 bases from J, leaving 12 bases between. CDR3 DNA sequence: TGTGCCTGCGGGACACCTTACAATGAGCAGTTCTTC. This translates into CACGTPYNEQFF.

J is TRBJ2-1 and V is TRBV5-1; either TRBD1 or TRBD2 may fit D (5 bases each). V shed 2 bases and J shed 8 bases, with 14 bases lying between them. The V gene's germline CDR1 is SGHRS and CDR2 YFSETQ. This CDR3 is built from 14 residues. The CDR3 nucleotides read TGCGCCAGCAGCTTATATGGGACGAGGGATGAGCAGTTCTTC. Translated, it gives CASSLYGTRDEQFF.

This clonotype was recorded a few times. The chain carries TRBV5-6 and TRBJ1-2; 9 bases are a match to TRBD1. V shed 0 bases, J shed 4 bases, and the junction held 4 bases outside the gene matches. CDR3 length: 15 residues. Germline-derived CDR1 and CDR2 are SGHDT and YYEEEE. CDR3 loop: CASSLVGTGSYGYTF. In nucleotides, the CDR3 is TGTGCCAGCAGCTTGGTTGGGACAGGGTCCTATGGCTACACCTTC.

CDR3 in amino acids: CAISEEFQETQYF. In DNA form, the CDR3 reads TGTGCCATCAGTGAGGAGTTCCAAGAGACCCAGTACTTC. The chain carries TRBV10-3 and TRBJ2-5; no reliable D call. The CDR3 extends over 13 amino acids. CDR1 is ENHRY and CDR2 is SYGVKD in the germline V gene. Trimming removed 2 bases from V and 1 base from J, with 5 bases in between.

The genes are TRBV5-5 and TRBJ2-3; D is unclear. The CDR3 is 14 residues long. Germline CDR1 is SGHKS and CDR2 is YYEKEE (reference sequence). V shed 2 bases and J shed 4 bases, with 11 bases lying between them. DNA for the CDR3: TGTGCCAGCAGCTTAGGAAAACTCGCAGATACGCAGTATTTT. Protein: CASSLGKLADTQYF.

This chain uses TRBV24-1 with TRBJ1-5; D gene ambiguous. V was trimmed by 7 bases and J by 16 bases, leaving 10 bases between them. The CDR3 sequence is 9 residues long. Germline V gives CDR1 KGHDR, CDR2 SFDVKD. DNA of the CDR3: TGTGCCACCAGGGCAGTCCCTCATTTT. This codes for CATRAVPHF.